These T cell receptor beta chains were read from a single sample in a study of blood T cell repertoires in COVID-19. The data were produced by immunoSEQ multiplex PCR, yet TCRdb's version contains in-frame clones alone and is incomplete. The sample carries under 200,000 clones, about 85% recorded once. The specimen was peripheral blood. The receptors come from a woman aged 70-85 years with COVID-19, enrolled during active disease. Each CDR3 is given with its conserved first and last residue. D genes are given only for firm matches. Clone size is shown for a subset of rows, as once, few, many or a class of expanded clone.

CDR3aa | CDR3nt | abundance | j_gene | d_gene | v_gene
CATLQGPNTEAFF | TGTGCCACTTTACAGGGGCCCAACACTGAAGCTTTCTTT | - | TRBJ1-1 | TRBD1 | TRBV10-3
CSVVGNRGAFF | TGCAGCGTTGTCGGGAACCGGGGAGCTTTCTTT | few | TRBJ1-1 | - | TRBV29-1
CAISTDRVRQFF | TGTGCCATCAGTACCGACAGGGTGAGACAGTTCTTC | few | TRBJ2-1 | TRBD1 | TRBV10-3
CASSLREGSPLHF | TGTGCCAGCAGTTTACGGGAGGGATCACCCCTCCACTTT | once | TRBJ1-6 | - | TRBV27
CSAGETEAFF | TGCAGTGCCGGAGAGACTGAAGCTTTCTTT | once | TRBJ1-1 | - | TRBV20-1
CASSLIETAGYTF | TGCGCCAGCAGCTTGATAGAGACAGCTGGCTACACCTTC | - | TRBJ1-2 | - | TRBV5-1
CASRPGGLWGYEQYF | TGTGCCAGCAGACCAGGGGGGCTGTGGGGCTACGAGCAGTACTTC | - | TRBJ2-7 | - | TRBV2
CASSGLMNTEAFF | TGCGCCAGCTCGGGACTTATGAACACTGAAGCTTTCTTT | few | TRBJ1-1 | - | TRBV5-1
CASSLFGGGTDTQYF | TGTGCCAGCAGTTTATTCGGGGGGGGCACAGATACGCAGTATTTT | - | TRBJ2-3 | TRBD2 | TRBV27
CASSKRLAGGGEQYF | TGTGCCAGCAGTAAAAGACTAGCGGGAGGTGGTGAGCAGTACTTC | - | TRBJ2-7 | TRBD2 | TRBV3-1/TRBV3-2
CATSEAGGTQPQHF | TGTGCCACCAGTGAGGCAGGGGGCACTCAGCCCCAGCATTTT | - | TRBJ1-5 | TRBD1 | TRBV24-1
CASSGNSGGVFGYTF | TGTGCCAGCAGCGGGAACTCAGGGGGCGTTTTTGGCTACACCTTC | hyperexpanded | TRBJ1-2 | TRBD1 | TRBV9
CASSIGQIQPQHF | TGTGCCAGTAGTATAGGACAGATCCAGCCCCAGCATTTT | - | TRBJ1-5 | - | TRBV19
CASRNLPTANEQFF | TGCGCCAGCAGAAACCTACCGACAGCCAATGAGCAGTTCTTC | - | TRBJ2-1 | - | TRBV5-1
CASSAGTSGLRDEQFF | TGTGCCAGCAGTGCCGGGACTAGCGGCCTTCGGGATGAGCAGTTCTTC | - | TRBJ2-1 | TRBD2 | TRBV9
CASSQAGGLAGYNEQFF | TGTGCCAGCAGCCAAGCTGGCGGACTAGCGGGCTACAATGAGCAGTTCTTC | - | TRBJ2-1 | TRBD2 | TRBV14
CASSPEGTGGRRELFF | TGTGCCAGCAGCCCAGAGGGGACAGGGGGTCGTCGGGAGCTGTTTTTT | few | TRBJ2-2 | TRBD1 | TRBV7-6
CASSYMGGWAFF | TGTGCCAGCAGTTACATGGGGGGGTGGGCTTTCTTT | - | TRBJ1-1 | - | TRBV6-5
CAIRGDRESGYTF | TGTGCCATCAGAGGCGACAGGGAGTCCGGCTACACCTTC | - | TRBJ1-2 | TRBD1 | TRBV10-3
CASSYYNEQFF | TGTGCCAGCAGCTACTACAATGAGCAGTTCTTC | once | TRBJ2-1 | - | TRBV28
CASSLAGGTGDYEQYF | TGTGCCAGCAGCTTGGCCGGGGGGACAGGGGATTACGAGCAGTACTTC | - | TRBJ2-7 | TRBD1 | TRBV5-6
CAWSVPGAFNTEAFF | TGTGCCTGGAGTGTACCAGGGGCCTTTAACACTGAAGCTTTCTTT | - | TRBJ1-1 | - | TRBV30
CASSFSGGNTEAFF | TGCGCCAGCAGCTTCTCAGGGGGAAACACTGAAGCTTTCTTT | - | TRBJ1-1 | TRBD1 | TRBV5-1
CASSLLSGTSNEQFF | TGTGCCAGCAGCTTATTGTCGGGTACCAGCAATGAGCAGTTCTTC | once | TRBJ2-1 | - | TRBV11-3
CASSIGAIGYTF | TGTGCCAGTAGTATAGGGGCCATTGGCTACACCTTC | - | TRBJ1-2 | - | TRBV19
CASSTLGGTNSPLHF | TGTGCCAGTAGTACCCTCGGAGGGACCAATTCACCCCTCCACTTT | few | TRBJ1-6 | - | TRBV19
CASSVSPGDSTDTQYF | TGTGCCAGCAGCGTCAGTCCGGGGGATAGCACAGATACGCAGTATTTT | - | TRBJ2-3 | - | TRBV9
CASSIAGGGAVDTQYF | TGTGCCAGTAGTATAGCCGGCGGGGGGGCCGTAGATACGCAGTATTTT | - | TRBJ2-3 | TRBD2 | TRBV19
CASSLGQKSYNEQFF | TGTGCCAGCAGCTTGGGACAGAAGTCATACAATGAGCAGTTCTTC | - | TRBJ2-1 | TRBD1 | TRBV7-9
CASSDDRGNMNTEAFF | TGTGCCAGCAGTGATGACCGGGGTAACATGAACACTGAAGCTTTCTTT | - | TRBJ1-1 | - | TRBV6-1
CSVLRGVNDEQYF | TGCAGCGTTCTTCGGGGAGTTAACGACGAGCAGTACTTC | - | TRBJ2-7 | - | TRBV29-1
CASSSQYILAGGQETQYF | TGTGCCAGCAGCTCGCAATATATACTAGCGGGAGGCCAAGAGACCCAGTACTTC | - | TRBJ2-5 | TRBD2 | TRBV7-2
CASSPSGGLDEQYF | TGTGCCAGCAGCCCCAGCGGGGGCTTGGACGAGCAGTACTTC | - | TRBJ2-7 | TRBD2 | TRBV7-2
CASRAPPHPNSPLHF | TGTGCCAGCAGGGCCCCCCCCCACCCCAATTCACCCCTCCACTTT | - | TRBJ1-6 | - | TRBV2
CASSLQGMNTEAFF | TGTGCCAGCTCATTACAGGGGATGAACACTGAAGCTTTCTTT | - | TRBJ1-1 | TRBD1 | TRBV18
CASSQVEDQPQHF | TGTGCCAGCAGCCAGGTTGAAGATCAGCCCCAGCATTTT | - | TRBJ1-5 | - | TRBV6-4
CASSLGQGRETQYF | TGCGCCAGCAGCTTGGGTCAGGGTCGGGAGACCCAGTACTTC | - | TRBJ2-5 | - | TRBV5-1
CASSLQGAVEQYF | TGCGCCAGCAGCTTGCAGGGGGCGGTCGAGCAGTACTTC | - | TRBJ2-7 | TRBD1 | TRBV5-1
CASSPGQGRGAFF | TGTGCCAGCTCACCTGGCCAGGGAAGGGGAGCTTTCTTT | - | TRBJ1-1 | - | TRBV18
CAWSPDSIPNYGYTF | TGTGCCTGGAGCCCTGACAGTATCCCTAACTATGGCTACACCTTC | - | TRBJ1-2 | - | TRBV30
CASSDRGGGTDTQYF | TGTGCCAGCAGCGACAGGGGAGGTGGCACAGATACGCAGTATTTT | - | TRBJ2-3 | TRBD1 | TRBV6-5
CASSEVSSRQYF | TGTGCCAGCAGTGAGGTCTCCTCTAGGCAGTATTTT | once | TRBJ2-3 | - | TRBV2
CASSPEGGLNTGELFF | TGTGCCAGCTCACCGGAGGGAGGATTGAACACCGGGGAGCTGTTTTTT | - | TRBJ2-2 | - | TRBV18
CASQHRDTNTGELFF | TGCGCCAGCCAGCACAGGGACACGAACACCGGGGAGCTGTTTTTT | - | TRBJ2-2 | - | TRBV10-2
CASSTRDKPYEQYF | TGTGCCAGCAGTACCCGGGACAAGCCCTACGAGCAGTACTTC | - | TRBJ2-7 | - | TRBV27
CASSPGTPGNTIYF | TGTGCCAGCTCACCGGGGACACCGGGAAACACCATATATTTT | - | TRBJ1-3 | - | TRBV18
CAREGARSPLHF | TGCGCCAGAGAGGGGGCAAGGTCACCCCTCCACTTT | once | TRBJ1-6 | TRBD1 | TRBV23-1
CASSIRMGARPGETQYF | TGTGCCAGTAGTATTCGTATGGGGGCCCGGCCGGGAGAGACCCAGTACTTC | - | TRBJ2-5 | - | TRBV19
CASSLAPEGMNEQFF | TGCGCCAGCAGCTTGGCTCCAGAGGGCATGAATGAGCAGTTCTTC | - | TRBJ2-1 | - | TRBV5-1
CASSAISGGDTDTQYF | TGCGCCAGCAGCGCTATTAGCGGGGGGGACACAGATACGCAGTATTTT | - | TRBJ2-3 | TRBD2 | TRBV5-1
CASSLNRAVEKLFF | TGTGCCAGCAGCTTAAACAGGGCAGTGGAAAAACTGTTTTTT | few | TRBJ1-4 | - | TRBV7-2
CASGLATLATEQFF | TGTGCTAGTGGTTTGGCAACGTTAGCCACTGAGCAGTTCTTC | - | TRBJ2-1 | - | TRBV12-5